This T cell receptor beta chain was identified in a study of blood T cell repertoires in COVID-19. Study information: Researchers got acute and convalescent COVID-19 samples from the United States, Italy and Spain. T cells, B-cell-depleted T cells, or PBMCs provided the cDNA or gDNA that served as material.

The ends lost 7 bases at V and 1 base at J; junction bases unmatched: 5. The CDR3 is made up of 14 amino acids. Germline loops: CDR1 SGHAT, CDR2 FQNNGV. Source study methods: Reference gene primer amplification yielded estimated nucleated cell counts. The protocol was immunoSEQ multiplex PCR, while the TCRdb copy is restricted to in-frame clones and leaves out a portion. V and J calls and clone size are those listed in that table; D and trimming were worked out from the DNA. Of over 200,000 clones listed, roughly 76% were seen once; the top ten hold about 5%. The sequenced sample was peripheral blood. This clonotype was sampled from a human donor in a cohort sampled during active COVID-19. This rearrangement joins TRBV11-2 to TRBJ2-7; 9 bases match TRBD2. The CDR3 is CASTEREASYEQYF. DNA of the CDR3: TGTGCCAGCACCGAGCGGGAGGCGTCCTACGAGCAGTACTTC.